This TCR beta chain was obtained from a study of shared clonotypes between healthy human individuals. In the study overall: Donor ages ranged 18 to 49 years: a couple of women, a few men.

Subsets obtained from CD4+ cells comprised CD45RA+ naive and CD45RA-negative memory cells. The protocol was immunoSEQ multiplex PCR, while the TCRdb copy is restricted to in-frame clones and leaves out a portion. The sample has 2 million to 2.5 million clones, 85% to 95% seen once. V lost 1 base to trimming and J lost 0 bases; unmatched junction nucleotides: 8. CDR3 size: 17 residues. Germline V lookup: CDR1 MDHEN, CDR2 SYDVKM. The sequencing sample was made of naive CD4+ T cells sorted from blood. Subset of the sample: CD45RA+ positively selected. The chain employs TRBV28 and TRBJ1-2; 7 bases are a match to TRBD1. The receptor's source is a man aged 18 to 30 in good health. CDR3: CASSLLEGARTNYGYTF. The CDR3 bases are TGTGCCAGCAGTTTATTGGAGGGGGCAAGGACTAACTATGGCTACACCTTC.